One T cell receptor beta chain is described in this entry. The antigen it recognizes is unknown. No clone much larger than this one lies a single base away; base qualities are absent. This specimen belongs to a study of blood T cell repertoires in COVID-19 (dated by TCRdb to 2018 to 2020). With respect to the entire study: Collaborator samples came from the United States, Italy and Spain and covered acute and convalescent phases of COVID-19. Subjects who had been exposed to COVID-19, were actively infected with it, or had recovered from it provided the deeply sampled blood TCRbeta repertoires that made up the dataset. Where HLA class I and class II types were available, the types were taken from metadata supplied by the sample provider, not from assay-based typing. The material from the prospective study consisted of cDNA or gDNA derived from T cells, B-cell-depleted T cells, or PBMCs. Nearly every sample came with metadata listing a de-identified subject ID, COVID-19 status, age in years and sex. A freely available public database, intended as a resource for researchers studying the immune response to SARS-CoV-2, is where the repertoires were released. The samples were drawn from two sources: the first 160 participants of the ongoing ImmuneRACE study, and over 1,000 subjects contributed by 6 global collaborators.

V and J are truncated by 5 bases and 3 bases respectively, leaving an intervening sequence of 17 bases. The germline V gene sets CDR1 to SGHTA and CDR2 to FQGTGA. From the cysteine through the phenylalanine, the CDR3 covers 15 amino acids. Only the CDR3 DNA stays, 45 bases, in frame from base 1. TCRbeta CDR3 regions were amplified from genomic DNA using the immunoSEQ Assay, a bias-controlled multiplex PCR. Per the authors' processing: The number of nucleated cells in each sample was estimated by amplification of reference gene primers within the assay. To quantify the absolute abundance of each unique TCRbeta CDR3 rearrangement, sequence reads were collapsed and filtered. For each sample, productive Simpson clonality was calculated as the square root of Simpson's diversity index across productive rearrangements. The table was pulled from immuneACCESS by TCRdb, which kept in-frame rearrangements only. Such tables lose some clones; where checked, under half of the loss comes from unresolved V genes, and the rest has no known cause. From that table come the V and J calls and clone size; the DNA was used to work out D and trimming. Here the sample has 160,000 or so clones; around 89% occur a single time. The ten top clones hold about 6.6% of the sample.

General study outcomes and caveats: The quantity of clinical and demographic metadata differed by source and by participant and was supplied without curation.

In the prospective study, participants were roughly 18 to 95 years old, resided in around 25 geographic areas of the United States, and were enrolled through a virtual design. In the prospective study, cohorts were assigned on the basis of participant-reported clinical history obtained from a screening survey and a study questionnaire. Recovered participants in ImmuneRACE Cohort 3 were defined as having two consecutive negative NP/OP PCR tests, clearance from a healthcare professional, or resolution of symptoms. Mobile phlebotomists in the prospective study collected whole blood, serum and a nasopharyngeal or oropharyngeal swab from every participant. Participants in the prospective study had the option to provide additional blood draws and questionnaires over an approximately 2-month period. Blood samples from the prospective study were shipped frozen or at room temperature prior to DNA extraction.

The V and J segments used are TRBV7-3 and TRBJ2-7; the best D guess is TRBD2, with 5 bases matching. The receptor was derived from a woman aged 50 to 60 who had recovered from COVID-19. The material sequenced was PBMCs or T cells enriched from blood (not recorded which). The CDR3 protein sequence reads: CASSRLHGRDYEQYF. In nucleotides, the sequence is TGTGCCAGCAGCCGTCTCCACGGCCGGGACTACGAGCAGTACTTC.